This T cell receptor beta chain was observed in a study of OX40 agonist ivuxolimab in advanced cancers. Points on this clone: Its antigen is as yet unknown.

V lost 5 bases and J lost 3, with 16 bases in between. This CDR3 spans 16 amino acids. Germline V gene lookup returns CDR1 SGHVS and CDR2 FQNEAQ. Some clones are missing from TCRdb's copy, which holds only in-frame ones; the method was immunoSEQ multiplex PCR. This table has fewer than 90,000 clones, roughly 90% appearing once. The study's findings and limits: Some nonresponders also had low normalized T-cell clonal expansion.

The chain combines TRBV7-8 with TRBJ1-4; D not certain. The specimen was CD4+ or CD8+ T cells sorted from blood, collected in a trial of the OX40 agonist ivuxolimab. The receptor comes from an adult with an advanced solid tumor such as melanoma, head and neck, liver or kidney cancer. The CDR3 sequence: CASSLRRAKPNEKLFF. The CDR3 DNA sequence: TGTGCCAGCAGCCTTCGGAGGGCGAAACCTAATGAAAAACTGTTTTTT.